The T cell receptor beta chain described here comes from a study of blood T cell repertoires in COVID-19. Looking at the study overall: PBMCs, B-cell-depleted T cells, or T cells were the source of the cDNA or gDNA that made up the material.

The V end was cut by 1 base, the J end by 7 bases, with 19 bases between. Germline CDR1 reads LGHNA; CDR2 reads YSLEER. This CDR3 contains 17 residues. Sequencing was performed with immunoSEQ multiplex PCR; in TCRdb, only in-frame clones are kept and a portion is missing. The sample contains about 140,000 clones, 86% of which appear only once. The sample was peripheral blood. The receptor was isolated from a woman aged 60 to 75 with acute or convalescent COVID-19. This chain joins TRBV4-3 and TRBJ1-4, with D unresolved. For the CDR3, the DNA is TGCGCCAGCAGCCAAGCTTCCGGAGGATGGCGGGGTGAAAAACTGTTTTTT. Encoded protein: CASSQASGGWRGEKLFF.